This TCR beta chain was identified during a study of blood T cell repertoires in COVID-19. Method: immunoSEQ multiplex PCR; TCRdb's copy keeps in-frame clones and lacks some. The sample gives approximately 150,000 clones, approximately 83% of which show up once; roughly 3.5% is in the top ten. Germline CDR1 is SGHRS and CDR2 is YFSETQ. V gave up 0 bases and J gave up 6 bases, with 16 bases separating them. CDR3 size: 15 residues. This sequence originates from a man between 65 and 80 years old with acute or convalescent COVID-19. The J gene is TRBJ2-7, the V gene TRBV5-1, with a weak D call TRBD2 (6 bases). What was sequenced was peripheral blood. The CDR3 bases are TGCGCCAGCAGCTTGGGGACTATTGCCCCGTCCGAGCAGTACTTC. Translating it yields CASSLGTIAPSEQYF. The whole variable domain, filled in from reference TRBV5-1 and TRBJ2-7, reads KAGVTQTPRYLIKTRGQQVTLSCSPISGHRSVSWYQQTPGQGLQFLFEYFSETQRNKGNFPGRFSGRQFSNSRSEMNVSTLELGDSALYLCASSLGTIAPSEQYFGPGTRLTVT.